This TCR beta chain stems from a study of spatial heterogeneity in lung cancer (dated by TCRdb to between 2017 and 2020). Looking at the study overall: Beta-chain transcripts were consistently detected in greater numbers than alpha-chain transcripts, which likely reflects a higher abundance of beta-chain transcripts. In tumor regions, TCR transcript counts showed a strong correlation with a T cell transcriptional module score from matched bulk RNA-seq. In the raw uncorrected reads, each unique combination of TCR and UMI appeared more than ten times on average. TCR alpha and beta repertoires were quantitatively compared across multiple tumor regions, matched nontumor lung and blood in non-small cell lung cancer. Nonsynonymous mutation counts, determined by whole-exome sequencing of tumor tissue, were related to features of the TCR repertoire. At surgery, both alpha and beta chains were TCR-sequenced in more than 200 tumor regions, about 61 matched nontumor lung samples and a few dozen PBMC samples. Points the paper makes about the study in general: Estimated TCR-seq coverage of tumor T cells was only around 7.2% for alpha chains and about 14% for beta chains. A correlation was observed between the number of expanded intratumoral alpha and beta TCRs and the tumor nonsynonymous mutation count. Counts of ubiquitous and regional expanded TCRs were found to correlate with counts of ubiquitous and regional nonsynonymous mutations, respectively. Additional single-cell paired TCR alpha and beta sequencing was considered necessary to confirm, at a functional level, the hypothesis that regional TCRs recognize regional mutations.

The protocol used for the library was 5' RACE. Reads for this sample came from a NextSeq 500. In the TCR library protocol, a unique molecular identifier was attached to each TCR cDNA molecule so that PCR and sequencing errors could be corrected. In the source study's methods: TCR identification, UMI-based error correction and CDR3 extraction were all carried out with Decombinator tools. TCRs above a frequency of 2 per 1,000, corresponding to the top 1% of the tumor frequency distribution, were defined as expanded. Expanded tumor TCRs were classed as regional if statistically deemed absent (corrected P<0.05) from at least one tumor region, otherwise ubiquitous. Each repertoire was subsampled 100 times to 5,000 TCRs, after which Renyi diversity was computed with the R vegan package. CDR3 similarity networks were built from amino acid triplet string-kernel similarity, with CDR3s being connected when pairwise similarity was above 0.82. The public reads were quality trimmed at Q25 with fastp and then assembled into clones with MiXCR by TCRdb, keeping productive beta chains. CDR3 protein sequences are deduplicated, and each keeps its most common genes and DNA. These V and J calls rely on TCRdb rather than the paper's analysis. This sample holds 15,000 or so distinct CDR3 sequences; roughly 4.7% were observed only once. Jointly, the top ten make up approximately 16% of the sample.

The time point label here, explained by the study, means: sample taken at primary tumor resection. Donors were approximately 72 patients with early-stage, untreated non-small cell lung cancer from the lung TRACERx cohort. TCR sequencing used whole RNA extracted from tumor and nontumor lung tissue, or from cryopreserved PBMC samples, without cell sorting. A patient was chosen for TCR sequencing only when enough RNA was available from at least two tumor regions. Before selection, tumor and adjacent nontumor lung specimens were reviewed by a lung pathologist. Reading the germline V gene gives CDR1 SQVTM and CDR2 ANQGSEA. Between the V and J ends, shortened by 5 bases and 0 bases respectively, the junction contains 17 bases. The CDR3 goes from the cysteine to the phenylalanine over 15 residues. CDR3 DNA only is kept here, 45 bases in frame from base 1. There are many counts of this clonotype. No cognate antigen has been identified for it. Base quality data are lacking; no much larger clone is found one base away. A library prepared for alpha chains yielded this beta chain as an off-target read; its size is of little meaning.

This clonotype originated in a female donor with early-stage non-small cell lung cancer. Specimen: lung tumor tissue, collected at surgery. The chain joins TRBV29-1 to TRBJ2-7; a tentative D call is TRBD1 (6 bases match). The nucleotide sequence reads as follows: TGCAGCGTTCCTGGGGGCAGGGGAAGCTCCTACGAGCAGTACTTC. It encodes CSVPGGRGSSYEQYF.